The 18 T cell receptor beta chains in this list originate from one sample, sequenced in a study of technical replicates of blood from a few donors. Libraries were prepared by immunoSEQ multiplex PCR; TCRdb keeps only in-frame clonotypes and omits some of them. The table shows under 85,000 clones, with approximately 97% occurring only once. Sequenced: T cells isolated from PBMCs. The origin of the receptors is a human donor in good health.

This chain joins TRBV11-2 and TRBJ2-1, with TRBD2 matching over 7 bases. The CDR3 contains 17 residues. V lost 5 bases, J lost 2 bases, and 12 bases stayed unmatched. Germline V gene sequence: CDR1 SGHAT, CDR2 FQNNGV. The CDR3 sequence is CASSQRGGLGPYNEQFF. CDR3 DNA sequence: TGTGCCAGCAGCCAAAGGGGCGGACTAGGTCCCTACAATGAGCAGTTCTTC.

The CDR3 DNA reads TGTGCCAGCAGCTTCTGGACTAGTCAAGAGACCCAGTACTTC. Translated, it gives CASSFWTSQETQYF. The chain has TRBV5-6 and TRBJ2-5; TRBD2 matches 7 bases. The V gene's germline CDR1 is SGHDT and CDR2 YYEEEE. The CDR3 length is 14 residues. J gave up 2 bases and V 2 bases, and 3 bases lay outside the gene matches.

The chain has TRBV29-1 and TRBJ1-2, with a weak D call TRBD1 (6 bases). Germline V gene sequence: CDR1 SQVTM, CDR2 ANQGSEA. V was clipped by 4 bases and J by 5 bases, with 11 bases between them. The CDR3 is 12 residues long. The CDR3 sequence is CSVGGTNYGYTF. CDR3 DNA sequence: TGCAGCGTTGGAGGGACAAATTATGGCTACACCTTC.

The chain is built from TRBV10-3 and TRBJ1-1, with TRBD1 as a possible D gene (5 bases). CDR1 and CDR2 from the germline V gene are ENHRY and SYGVKD. Trimming shortened V by 3 bases and J by 1 base, and 12 bases separated the two germline ends. The CDR3 sequence is 15 residues long. The CDR3 coding sequence is TGTGCCATCAGTGAAAGTTTAGGGGCGAACACTGAAGCTTTCTTT. Translation: CAISESLGANTEAFF.

This clone came up once. The chain employs TRBV7-9 and TRBJ1-1; 9 positions match TRBD1. Unmatched junction bases numbered 12, after V lost 5 bases and J lost 2 bases. The CDR3 length is 17 residues. Germline V gene data show CDR1 as SEHNR and CDR2 as FQNEAQ (reference sequence). The CDR3 loop is CASSPLWDRAYNTEAFF. For the CDR3, the DNA is TGTGCCAGCAGCCCTCTTTGGGACAGGGCCTACAACACTGAAGCTTTCTTT.

This chain connects TRBV4-1 to TRBJ1-2; D gene unclear. Trimming removed 3 bases at V and 0 bases at J, with 11 bases between. The CDR3 has 15 residues. Germline-derived CDR1 and CDR2 are MGHRA and YSYEKL. The CDR3 DNA reads TGCGCCAGCAGCCAGCCCCGGAGGGCTAACTATGGCTACACCTTC. Its protein product is CASSQPRRANYGYTF.

DNA for the CDR3: TGTGCCAGCAGCTTAGTGTGGTTGGGTGGGCGCGCAGATACGCAGTATTTT. Protein: CASSLVWLGGRADTQYF. The chain couples TRBV11-2 to TRBJ2-3; the D is unclear. The CDR3 spans 17 residues. V was cut by 1 base and J by 4 bases, with 18 bases left in between. Per germline, CDR1 SGHAT and CDR2 FQNNGV.

The chain joins TRBV6-5 to TRBJ2-1; possible D gene TRBD1, 5 bases. CDR3 length: 13 amino acids. Trimming left V 8 bases short and J 7 bases short, with 15 bases between. Germline V gene sequence: CDR1 MNHEY, CDR2 SVGAGI. The CDR3 DNA is TGTGCCAGCGGCGAACAGGTTCCGAATGAGCAGTTCTTC. It translates to CASGEQVPNEQFF.

This rearrangement joins TRBV9 to TRBJ2-7; TRBD2 agrees at 7 bases. The CDR3 spans 15 residues. V was pared by 0 bases and J by 4 bases, with 7 bases of the junction left unmatched. Germline CDR1 is SGDLS and CDR2 is YYNGEE. CDR3 in DNA: TGTGCCAGCAGCGTAGCCAGCGGGGAGACTTACGAGCAGTACTTC. Encoded protein: CASSVASGETYEQYF.

The chain joins TRBV5-1 to TRBJ2-1, with TRBD1 as a possible D gene (5 bases). The V end was cut by 2 bases, the J end by 5 bases, with 11 bases between. The CDR3 extends over 14 amino acids. CDR1 and CDR2 from the germline V gene are SGHRS and YFSETQ. The CDR3 DNA follows: TGCGCCAGCAGCTTAAAGGGCAGGGACAATGAGCAGTTCTTC. This translates into CASSLKGRDNEQFF.

This sequence joins TRBV5-1 and TRBJ1-5; D gene ambiguous. V was clipped by 2 bases and J by 1 base, with 10 bases between them. The germline gives CDR1 SGHRS, CDR2 YFSETQ. The CDR3 runs 15 residues. In DNA, the CDR3 is TGCGCCAGCAGCTTAGGTCCGGAGAGCAATCAGCCCCAGCATTTT. Translation gives CASSLGPESNQPQHF.

This clone was seen once. This chain uses TRBV15 with TRBJ2-5, with D possibly being TRBD1 (6 bases). Germline loops: CDR1 LNHNV, CDR2 YYDKDF (reference sequence). Between the trimmed V and J ends, which lost 5 bases and 1 base, there was a span of 14 bases. The length of the CDR3 is 15 residues. In DNA, the CDR3 is TGTGCCACCAGCTCTCATTCAGGGGTCCAAGAGACCCAGTACTTC. Residues: CATSSHSGVQETQYF.

The V call is TRBV28, the J call TRBJ1-2; possibly TRBD1 for D (6 bases). This CDR3 has 14 amino acids. V lost 5 bases to trimming and J lost 4 bases, with 14 bases between them. Germline V lookup: CDR1 MDHEN, CDR2 SYDVKM. The CDR3 region has the DNA TGTGCCAGCAGTCCACCGGGACAAGGCTATGGCTACACCTTC. It specifies CASSPPGQGYGYTF.

The chain joins TRBV7-5 to TRBJ2-2; the table assigns TRBD2, which was not confirmed against the DNA. TRBV7-5 is flagged as a pseudogene. This CDR3 contains 16 residues. The CDR3 loop is CVRSLQTLAGDGELFF. Here the CDR3 DNA reads TGTGTCAGAAGCTTACAAACCCTAGCGGGAGACGGGGAGCTGTTTTTT.

This sequence joins TRBV19 and TRBJ2-1; 7 nucleotides align to TRBD1. The CDR3 length is 16 residues. Germline-derived CDR1 and CDR2 are LNHDA and SQIVND (reference sequence). With V trimmed by 6 bases and J by 2 bases, 10 bases remained unmatched. The CDR3 protein is CASRSKQGIAYNEQFF. CDR3 nucleotide sequence: TGTGCCAGTAGATCCAAACAGGGGATTGCCTACAATGAGCAGTTCTTC.

V and J are TRBV2 and TRBJ2-3, with D unclear. Germline loops: CDR1 SNHLY, CDR2 FYNNEI. CDR3 length: 15 amino acids. V dropped 2 bases and J dropped 5 bases, with 14 bases sitting between them. The CDR3 nucleotides read TGTGCCAGCAGTGAATCAGGTCCCCCCCGAGATACGCAGTATTTT. Protein product: CASSESGPPRDTQYF.

The J gene is TRBJ2-2, the V gene TRBV6-1, with 7 bases fitting TRBD1. The CDR3 contains 15 residues. The trim removed 6 bases at V and 2 bases at J, leaving 6 bases unmatched. Germline CDR1 reads MNHNS; CDR2 reads SASEGT. The CDR3 protein is CASRRQGANTGELFF. The CDR3 DNA reads as TGTGCCAGCAGGAGACAGGGTGCCAACACCGGGGAGCTGTTTTTT.

The chain couples TRBV29-1 to TRBJ1-4; a weak D match, TRBD1 (5 bases). This CDR3 contains 14 residues. The V end lost 4 bases, the J end lost 5 bases, and 14 bases lay between the germline ends. CDR1 and CDR2 from the germline V gene are SQVTM and ANQGSEA. CDR3 bases: TGCAGCGTTGGGCCGGGCCCAGGGAATGAAAAACTGTTTTTT. This translates into CSVGPGPGNEKLFF.